What follows are 3 T cell receptor beta chains derived from one specimen sequenced in a study of cytomegalovirus exposure and HLA in healthy donors. Vbeta (60) and Jbeta (13) primers were used in the PCR. Clones were sequenced by immunoSEQ multiplex PCR, and TCRdb holds only the in-frame ones, with some missing. The sample lists about 230,000 clones; 70% to 90% were seen once. The sample comprised PBMCs. The receptors here all came from a girl aged 2 to 9 in good health and CMV-seronegative.

The V call is TRBV20-1, the J call TRBJ2-3, with D uncertain. The CDR3 totals 11 residues. Germline V gene lookup returns CDR1 DFQATT and CDR2 SNEGSKA (reference sequence). Trimming removed 3 bases at V and 8 bases at J, with 9 bases between. Here the CDR3 DNA reads TGCAGTGCTAGGGATAGAGGTACGCAGTATTTT. It is translated as CSARDRGTQYF.

For the CDR3, the DNA is TGTGCCAGCAGCTCGCGGGACGGTCGGAATGAAAAACTGTTTTTT. This sequence encodes CASSSRDGRNEKLFF. The chain combines TRBV6-5 with TRBJ1-4; D might be TRBD1 (5 bases). The CDR3 is made up of 15 amino acids. Trimming took 6 bases from V and 5 from J, leaving 16 bases between them. The germline gives CDR1 MNHEY, CDR2 SVGAGI.

The rearrangement links TRBV19 to TRBJ1-1; D not resolved. CDR1 is LNHDA and CDR2 is SQIVND in the germline V gene (reference sequence). CDR3 length: 12 residues. Trimming shortened V by 4 bases and J by 3 bases, and 6 bases separated the two germline ends. CDR3 coding DNA: TGTGCCAGTAGTAGGAGGGACACTGAAGCTTTCTTT. This translates into CASSRRDTEAFF.